This T cell receptor beta chain is drawn from a study of shared clonotypes between healthy human individuals. Regarding the study as a whole: Memory subsets generally showed smaller estimated richness than naive subsets did.

CDR3 length: 13 amino acids. V lost 6 bases and J 9 bases, leaving 15 bases between the germline ends. Germline CDR1 reads LNHDA; CDR2 reads SQIVND (reference sequence). The study ran the assay at deep level. The repertoire was sequenced with immunoSEQ multiplex PCR; TCRdb's copy has only in-frame clones and lacks some. The table has around 2,000,000 clones, less than 95% seen once. A note on this clone: Its specificity is not known.

CD8 cells classed as naive were CD45RO-negative and positively selected for CCR7, excluding terminally differentiated effector memory CD45RA+ cells. The rearrangement links TRBV19 to TRBJ2-1; perhaps D is TRBD1 or TRBD2 (5 bases each). Material for sequencing was naive CD8+ T cells sorted from blood. The TCR sequence derives from a man between 18 and 29 years old in good health. CDR3 region: CASRDLSTGEQFF. CDR3 DNA: TGTGCCAGTAGGGACTTGTCTACAGGTGAGCAGTTCTTC.